The 15 T cell receptor beta chains below come from one sample, sequenced in a study of T cell changes during pregnancy in multiple sclerosis. Sequencing used immunoSEQ multiplex PCR; TCRdb keeps in-frame clones, though not all of them. There are about 22,000 clones in the sample; around nine tenths occur only once, and around 0.96% lies in the top ten. The sequences come from CD4+ T cells from peripheral blood mononuclear cells, collected in the second trimester of pregnancy. Every receptor here comes from a female donor in good health, enrolled as a control in a pregnancy study.

This chain uses TRBV7-8 with TRBJ1-2; the D gene is possibly TRBD1 (5 bases). Germline V gene lookup returns CDR1 SGHVS and CDR2 FQNEAQ. The CDR3 length is 13 residues. Trimming pared 4 bases from V and 2 bases from J, leaving 8 bases between. The CDR3 loop reads CASSSGQNYGYTF. For the CDR3, the DNA is TGTGCCAGCAGCTCTGGACAAAACTATGGCTACACCTTC.

The J gene is TRBJ2-5, the V gene TRBV4-2; 7 bases map to TRBD2. V shed 2 bases, J shed 2 bases, and the junction held 2 bases outside the gene matches. This CDR3 comprises 14 residues. Germline loops: CDR1 LGHNA, CDR2 YNFKEQ. The CDR3 DNA is TGTGCCAGCAGCCAATTCGGGGGGCAAGAGACCCAGTACTTC. This gives the protein CASSQFGGQETQYF.

J is TRBJ1-1 and V is TRBV7-8; D unresolved. The ends were cut back, 5 bases at V and 4 bases at J, with 14 bases in the middle. The CDR3 consists of 14 residues. Looked up from germline, CDR1 is SGHVS and CDR2 is FQNEAQ. CDR3 residues: CASSLPGLGTEAFF. The CDR3 DNA follows: TGTGCCAGCAGCCTGCCGGGTCTCGGCACTGAAGCTTTCTTT.

The gene calls are TRBV19 and TRBJ1-4; D is perhaps TRBD1 (6 bases). This CDR3 region has 16 residues. Per germline, CDR1 LNHDA and CDR2 SQIVND (reference sequence). The V gene lost 1 base and the J gene lost 8 bases, with 17 bases spanning the gap. CDR3 DNA: TGTGCCAGTAGTATAGCTACTGGGGGCCTTCGGGAAAAACTGTTTTTT. Protein: CASSIATGGLREKLFF.

V and J are TRBV6-5 and TRBJ2-1, with TRBD2 matching 9 bases. The CDR3 covers 14 residues. J gave up 6 bases and V 0 bases, and 0 bases lay outside the gene matches. Germline lookup yields CDR1 MNHEY and CDR2 SVGAGI. The CDR3 here is CASSYSREGNEQFF. As DNA, the CDR3 is TGTGCCAGCAGTTACTCGCGGGAGGGCAATGAGCAGTTCTTC.

This clone is labeled as medium-sized. The chain uses TRBV6-4 and TRBJ1-2; 8 nucleotides align to TRBD1. The germline V gene encodes CDR1 MRHNA and CDR2 SNTAGT. The CDR3 spans 13 residues. Germline trimming cut 8 bases from V and 8 bases from J; bases unmatched to any gene: 10. The CDR3 is CASRAGGVGGYTF. In DNA, the CDR3 is TGTGCCAGCCGAGCAGGGGGCGTAGGAGGCTACACCTTC.

This chain joins TRBV5-1 and TRBJ2-6; D gene uncertain. This CDR3 contains 17 residues. Trimming removed 4 bases at V and 2 bases at J, with 16 bases between. Per the germline V gene, CDR1 is SGHRS and CDR2 is YFSETQ. The chain's CDR3 is CASSPRTDETGANVLTF. Written as DNA, the CDR3 is TGCGCCAGCAGCCCTCGAACCGATGAGACTGGGGCCAACGTCCTGACTTTC.

This sequence joins TRBV28 and TRBJ1-4; D gene uncertain. The germline V gene encodes CDR1 MDHEN and CDR2 SYDVKM. V was shortened by 3 bases and J by 4 bases, with 9 bases between the two germline ends. This CDR3 has 14 amino acids. CDR3: CASSLGGLNEKLFF. The CDR3 nucleotides are TGTGCCAGCAGTTTGGGAGGGCTTAATGAAAAACTGTTTTTT.

V and J are TRBV4-1 and TRBJ2-1, with a tentative D call TRBD2 (6 bases). Germline CDR1 and CDR2: MGHRA and YSYEKL. This CDR3 is 12 amino acids long. Trimming shortened V by 4 bases and J by 9 bases, and 10 bases separated the two germline ends. The CDR3 DNA sequence: TGCGCCAGCAGCCGGGACTTCATTGAGCAGTTCTTC. Translated, it gives CASSRDFIEQFF.

This chain joins TRBV4-2 and TRBJ2-3, with D possibly matching TRBD2 (6 bases). The CDR3 sequence is 17 residues long. Germline V gene data show CDR1 as LGHNA and CDR2 as YNFKEQ. V lost 1 base and J lost 6, with 20 bases in between. The CDR3 protein is CASSQAGGSVVRDTQYF. CDR3 bases: TGTGCCAGCAGCCAAGCTGGGGGGAGCGTCGTACGGGATACGCAGTATTTT.

J is TRBJ1-6 and V is TRBV18; tentatively, D is TRBD1 (6 bases). Germline V gene lookup returns CDR1 KGHSH and CDR2 LQKENI. V gave up 4 bases and J gave up 5 bases, with 18 bases separating them. CDR3 length: 17 amino acids. CDR3 sequence: CASSQWGPGANNSPLHF. CDR3 nucleotides: TGTGCCAGCTCACAATGGGGGCCAGGGGCAAATAATTCACCCCTCCACTTT.

V gene TRBV2 combines with J gene TRBJ2-3, with 8 bases fitting TRBD1. The CDR3 extends over 17 amino acids. In germline, CDR1 is SNHLY, CDR2 FYNNEI. With 6 bases clipped from V and 3 bases from J, the junction kept 14 bases outside the gene matches. The CDR3 loop is CASSRLGQGAFTDTQYF. CDR3 nucleotide sequence: TGTGCCAGCAGCCGATTGGGTCAGGGGGCTTTTACAGATACGCAGTATTTT.

V and J are TRBV7-2 and TRBJ2-7; 8 bases are a match to TRBD1. J gave up 9 bases and V 5 bases, and 3 bases lay outside the gene matches. Germline values: CDR1 SGHTA, CDR2 FQGNSA. This CDR3 contains 11 residues. CDR3 bases: TGTGCCAGCAGCGTCAGGGGGCGGCAGTACTTC. This codes for CASSVRGRQYF.

The V call is TRBV6-5, the J call TRBJ1-2; D remains unclear. V was cut by 6 bases and J by 8 bases, with 22 bases left in between. CDR1 is MNHEY, CDR2 SVGAGI, per germline. The CDR3 is made up of 15 amino acids. CDR3 loop: CASSRHFGPTGGYTF. CDR3 DNA sequence: TGTGCCAGCAGCCGACACTTCGGGCCCACGGGGGGCTACACCTTC.

V gene TRBV11-3 combines with J gene TRBJ2-2, with TRBD2 matching over 10 bases. The CDR3 runs to 15 residues. Germline V CDR1 and CDR2: SGHNT, YENEEA. The ends lost 8 bases at V and 7 bases at J; junction bases unmatched: 10. The CDR3, as DNA: TGTGCCAGCCTAGCGGGAGTTCTCGGGGGCGGGGAGCTGTTTTTT. It specifies CASLAGVLGGGELFF.